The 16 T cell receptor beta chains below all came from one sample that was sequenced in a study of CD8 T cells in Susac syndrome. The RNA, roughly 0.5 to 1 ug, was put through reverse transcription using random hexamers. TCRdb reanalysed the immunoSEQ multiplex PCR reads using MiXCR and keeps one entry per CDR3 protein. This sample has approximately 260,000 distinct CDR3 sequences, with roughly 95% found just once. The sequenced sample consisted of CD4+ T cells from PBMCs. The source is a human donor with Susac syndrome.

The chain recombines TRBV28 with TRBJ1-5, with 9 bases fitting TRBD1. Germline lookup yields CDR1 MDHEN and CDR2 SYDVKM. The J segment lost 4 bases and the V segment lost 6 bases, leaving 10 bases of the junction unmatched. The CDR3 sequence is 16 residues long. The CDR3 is CASSVTGGSANQPQHF. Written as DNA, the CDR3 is TGTGCCAGCAGCGTAACAGGGGGCTCGGCAAATCAGCCCCAGCATTTT. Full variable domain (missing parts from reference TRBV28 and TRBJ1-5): DVKVTQSSRYLVKRTGEKVFLECVQDMDHENMFWYRQDPGLGLRLIYFSYDVKMKEKGDIPEGYSVSREKKERFSLILESASTNQTSMYLCASSVTGGSANQPQHFGDGTRLSIL.

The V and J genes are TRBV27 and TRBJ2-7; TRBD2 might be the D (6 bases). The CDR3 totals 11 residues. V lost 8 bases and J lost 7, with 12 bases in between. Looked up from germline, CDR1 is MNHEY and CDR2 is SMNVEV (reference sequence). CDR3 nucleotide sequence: TGTGCCAGCTCGATCGGGGGTGAGCAGTACTTC. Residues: CASSIGGEQYF.

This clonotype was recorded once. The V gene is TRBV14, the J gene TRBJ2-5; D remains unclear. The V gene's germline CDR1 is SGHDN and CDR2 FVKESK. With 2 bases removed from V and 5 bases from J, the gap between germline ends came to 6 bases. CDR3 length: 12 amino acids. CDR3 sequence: CASSQPHETQYF. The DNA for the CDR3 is TGTGCCAGCAGCCAACCCCATGAGACCCAGTACTTC.

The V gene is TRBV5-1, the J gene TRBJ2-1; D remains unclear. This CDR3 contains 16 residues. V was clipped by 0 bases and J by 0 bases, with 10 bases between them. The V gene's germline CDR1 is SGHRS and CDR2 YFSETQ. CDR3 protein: CASSLGFGSSYNEQFF. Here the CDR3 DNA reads TGCGCCAGCAGCTTGGGTTTTGGAAGCTCCTACAATGAGCAGTTCTTC. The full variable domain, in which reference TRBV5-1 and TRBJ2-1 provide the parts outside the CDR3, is KAGVTQTPRYLIKTRGQQVTLSCSPISGHRSVSWYQQTPGQGLQFLFEYFSETQRNKGNFPGRFSGRQFSNSRSEMNVSTLELGDSALYLCASSLGFGSSYNEQFFGPGTRLTVL.

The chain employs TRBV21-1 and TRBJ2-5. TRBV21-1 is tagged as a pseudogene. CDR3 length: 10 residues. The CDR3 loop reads CASSAKTQYF. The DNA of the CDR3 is TGTGCCAGCAGCGCCAAGACCCAGTACTTC.

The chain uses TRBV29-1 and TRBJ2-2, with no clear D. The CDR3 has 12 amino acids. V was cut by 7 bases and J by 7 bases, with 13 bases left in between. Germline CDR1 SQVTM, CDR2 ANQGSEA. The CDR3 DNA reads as TGCAGCGCGCTCCCCGCGGTCGGGGAGCTGTTTTTT. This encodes CSALPAVGELFF.

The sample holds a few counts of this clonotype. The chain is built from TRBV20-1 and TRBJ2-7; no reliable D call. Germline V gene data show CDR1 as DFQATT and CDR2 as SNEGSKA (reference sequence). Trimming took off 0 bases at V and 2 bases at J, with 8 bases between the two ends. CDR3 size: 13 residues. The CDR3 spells CSAREGPTYEQYF. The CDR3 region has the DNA TGCAGTGCTAGAGAGGGTCCGACCTACGAGCAGTACTTC.

The CDR3 coding sequence is TGCAGTGGGTTACTAGGGGGCACCTACGAGCAGTACTTC. This codes for CSGLLGGTYEQYF. The J gene is TRBJ2-7, the V gene TRBV20-1, with 7 bases lining up with TRBD1. This CDR3 is built from 13 residues. The V and J ends lost 7 bases and 2 bases, in that order; junction bases with no gene match: 8. Germline assignment: CDR1 DFQATT and CDR2 SNEGSKA (reference sequence).

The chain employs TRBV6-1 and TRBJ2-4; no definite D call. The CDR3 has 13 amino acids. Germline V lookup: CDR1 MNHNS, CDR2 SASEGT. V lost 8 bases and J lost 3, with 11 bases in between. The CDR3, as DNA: TGTGCCAGCCGCCGGGTAGGCAAAAACATTCAGTACTTC. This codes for CASRRVGKNIQYF.

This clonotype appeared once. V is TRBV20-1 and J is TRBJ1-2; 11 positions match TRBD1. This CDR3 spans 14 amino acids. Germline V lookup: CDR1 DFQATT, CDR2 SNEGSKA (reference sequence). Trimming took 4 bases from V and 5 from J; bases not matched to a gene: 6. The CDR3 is CSAIDRDRGYGYTF. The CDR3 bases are TGCAGTGCTATTGACCGGGACAGGGGGTATGGCTACACCTTC.

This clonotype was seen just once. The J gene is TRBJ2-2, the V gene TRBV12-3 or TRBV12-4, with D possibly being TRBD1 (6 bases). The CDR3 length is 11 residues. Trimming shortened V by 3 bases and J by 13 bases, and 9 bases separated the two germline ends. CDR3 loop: CASSFDRRLFF. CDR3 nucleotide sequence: TGTGCCAGCAGTTTCGACAGGAGGCTGTTTTTT.

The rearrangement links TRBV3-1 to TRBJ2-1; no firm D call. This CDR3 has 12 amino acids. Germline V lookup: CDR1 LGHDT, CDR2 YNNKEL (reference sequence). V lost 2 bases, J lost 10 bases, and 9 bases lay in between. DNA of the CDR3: TGTGCCAGCAGCCAACCCCTTGGGGAGCAGTTCTTC. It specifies CASSQPLGEQFF.

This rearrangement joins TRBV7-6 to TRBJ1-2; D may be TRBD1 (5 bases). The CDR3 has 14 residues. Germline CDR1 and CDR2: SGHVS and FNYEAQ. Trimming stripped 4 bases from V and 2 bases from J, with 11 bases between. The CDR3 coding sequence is TGTGCCAGCAGCTCCGCGGGGGAGAACTATGGCTACACCTTC. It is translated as CASSSAGENYGYTF.

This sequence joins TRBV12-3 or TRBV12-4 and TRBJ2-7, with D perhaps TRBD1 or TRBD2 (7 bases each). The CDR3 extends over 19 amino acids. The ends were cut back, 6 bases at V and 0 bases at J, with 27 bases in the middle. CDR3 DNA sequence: TGTGCCAGCAGCCGCCGACAGGGAATACCCGGGACTACCTCCTACGAGCAGTACTTC. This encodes CASSRRQGIPGTTSYEQYF.

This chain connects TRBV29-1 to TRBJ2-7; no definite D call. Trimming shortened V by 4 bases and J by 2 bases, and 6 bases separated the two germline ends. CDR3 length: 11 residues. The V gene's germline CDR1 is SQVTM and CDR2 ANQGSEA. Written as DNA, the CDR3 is TGCAGCGTTGCACTGACCTACGAGCAGTACTTC. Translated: CSVALTYEQYF.

In nucleotides, the CDR3 is TGTGCCAGCAGCTTACGACAGGGAAGCGGCTACACCTTC. Protein product: CASSLRQGSGYTF. The genes are TRBV12-3 or TRBV12-4 and TRBJ1-2; 7 nucleotides align to TRBD1. V lost 6 bases to trimming and J lost 8 bases; unmatched junction nucleotides: 9. This CDR3 spans 13 amino acids.